A single sample gave rise to the 9 T cell receptor beta chains below, sequenced in a study of neoadjuvant anti-PD-1 for oral cavity cancer. Sequenced by immunoSEQ multiplex PCR; TCRdb stores in-frame clones only, minus some. The sample has about 7,200 clones, roughly 78% seen once. The sample here was PBMCs, taken before nivolumab (anti-PD-1) treatment. The receptors were gathered from a person between 40 and 85 years old with oral cavity squamous cell carcinoma.

V is TRBV7-8 and J is TRBJ1-2; no definite D call. This CDR3 contains 12 residues. Germline V lookup: CDR1 SGHVS, CDR2 FQNEAQ. V was clipped by 1 base and J by 6 bases, with 6 bases between them. CDR3 DNA sequence: TGTGCCAGCAGCTTAGGGGGTAATGGCTACACCTTC. Protein product: CASSLGGNGYTF.

This chain joins TRBV5-1 and TRBJ1-2; 7 positions match TRBD1. This CDR3 is built from 14 residues. The germline V gene has CDR1 SGHRS and CDR2 YFSETQ. J lost 5 bases, V lost 0 bases, and 4 bases had no gene match. In DNA form, the CDR3 reads TGCGCCAGCAGCTTGGCTGGGACAGAGTATGGCTACACCTTC. It translates to CASSLAGTEYGYTF.

In this sample, this clone turned up a few times. This chain joins TRBV11-2 and TRBJ1-6; D remains unclear. V dropped 0 bases and J dropped 1 base, with 10 bases sitting between them. Germline V gene sequence: CDR1 SGHAT, CDR2 FQNNGV. This CDR3 comprises 17 residues. The CDR3 DNA reads as TGTGCCAGCAGCTTAGACGGGGTACGATCCTATAATTCACCCCTCCACTTT. This gives the protein CASSLDGVRSYNSPLHF.

The chain is built from TRBV7-2 and TRBJ2-3, with D unclear. The CDR3 is 18 amino acids. With 2 bases removed from V and 1 base from J, the gap between germline ends came to 19 bases. Germline-derived CDR1 and CDR2 are SGHTA and FQGNSA. CDR3 loop: CASSLSVRIPAGTDTQYF. The DNA of the CDR3 is TGTGCCAGCAGCTTAAGCGTCCGGATTCCGGCGGGCACAGATACGCAGTATTTT.

J is TRBJ2-7 and V is TRBV5-1, with 11 nucleotides matching TRBD1. Per the germline V gene, CDR1 is SGHRS and CDR2 is YFSETQ. V gave up 3 bases and J gave up 5 bases; unmatched junction bases: 4. The CDR3 length is 14 residues. The CDR3: CASSSWTGGHEQYF. The CDR3 nucleotides read TGCGCCAGCAGCTCCTGGACAGGGGGCCACGAGCAGTACTTC.

The chain couples TRBV11-2 to TRBJ2-7; D might be TRBD1 (5 bases). Trimming pared 2 bases from V and 0 bases from J, leaving 5 bases between. The germline gives CDR1 SGHAT, CDR2 FQNNGV. This CDR3 is 13 amino acids long. CDR3 DNA: TGTGCCAGCAGCTTACAGGGCTCCTACGAGCAGTACTTC. Protein product: CASSLQGSYEQYF.

V usage is TRBV5-1 and J usage is TRBJ2-5; no definite D call. The J call may be mistaken, given a closer DNA end match to TRBJ2-7. The germline CDR1 and CDR2 sequences are SGHRS and YFSETQ. The CDR3 contains 14 residues. The CDR3: CASSLRPSSYEQYF. The CDR3 DNA follows: TGCGCCAGCAGCTTGCGACCGAGCTCCTACGAGCAGTACTTC.

This chain uses TRBV28 with TRBJ1-2; no firm D call. CDR3 size: 12 residues. Trimming removed 8 bases from V and 4 bases from J, with 11 bases in between. CDR1 MDHEN and CDR2 SYDVKM come from the germline V gene. The CDR3 DNA follows: TGTGCCAGCGGTGACACCGTCTATGGCTACACCTTC. Translation: CASGDTVYGYTF.

The V and J genes are TRBV5-5 and TRBJ2-5; TRBD1 matches 7 bases. The CDR3 covers 14 residues. Germline values: CDR1 SGHKS, CDR2 YYEKEE (reference sequence). J gave up 5 bases and V 3 bases, and 7 bases lay outside the gene matches. CDR3 region: CASSSQTGPETQYF. The CDR3 bases are TGTGCCAGCAGCTCCCAGACAGGGCCGGAGACCCAGTACTTC.